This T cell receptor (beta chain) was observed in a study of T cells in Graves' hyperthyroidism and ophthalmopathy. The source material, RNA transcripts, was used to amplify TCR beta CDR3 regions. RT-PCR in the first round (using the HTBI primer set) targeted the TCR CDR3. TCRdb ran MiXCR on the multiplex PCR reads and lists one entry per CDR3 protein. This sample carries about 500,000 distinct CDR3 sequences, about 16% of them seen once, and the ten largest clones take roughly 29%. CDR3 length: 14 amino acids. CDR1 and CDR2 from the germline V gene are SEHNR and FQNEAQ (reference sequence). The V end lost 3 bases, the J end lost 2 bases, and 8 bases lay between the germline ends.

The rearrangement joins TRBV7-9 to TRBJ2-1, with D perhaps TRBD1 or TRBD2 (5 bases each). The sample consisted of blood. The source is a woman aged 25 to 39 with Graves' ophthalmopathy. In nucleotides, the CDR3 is TGTGCCAGCAGCTTCGGGGCAGCCTACAATGAGCAGTTCTTC. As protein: CASSFGAAYNEQFF.